One and the same sample provided the 22 T cell receptor beta chains below, sequenced in a study of blood T cell repertoires in COVID-19 (dated by TCRdb to 2018 to 2020). Libraries came from the immunoSEQ multiplex PCR assay. Held by TCRdb, this immuneACCESS table contains in-frame sequences only and omits some clones. Under half of the omission traces to an unresolved V gene where checked; the cause of the rest is unknown. The sample table contains about 280,000 clones; only one count was recorded for roughly 80% of them. The ten largest clones add up to over 4% of the sample. Specimen: PBMCs or T cells enriched from blood (not recorded which). These receptors were obtained from a man in his forties who had been exposed to COVID-19.

The rearrangement joins TRBV18 to TRBJ1-1; 9 bases are shared with TRBD1. The CDR3 extends over 15 amino acids. Germline V gene data show CDR1 as KGHSH and CDR2 as LQKENI. Unmatched junction bases numbered 8, after V lost 3 bases and J lost 6 bases. CDR3 residues: CASSPSGQGISEAFF. The CDR3 DNA reads as TGTGCCAGCTCACCCTCGGGACAGGGTATTTCTGAAGCTTTCTTT.

The table lists this clone with a count of one. The V gene is TRBV5-4, the J gene TRBJ1-1, with a possible D match to TRBD1 (5 bases). The CDR3 runs to 17 residues. Trimming stripped 4 bases from V and 0 bases from J, with 19 bases between. In germline, CDR1 is SGHNT, CDR2 YYREEE (reference sequence). The CDR3 bases are TGTGCCAGCAGCCCACCTGGGGGTCGGGGGGTGAACACTGAAGCTTTCTTT. It codes for CASSPPGGRGVNTEAFF.

This rearrangement joins TRBV29-1 to TRBJ2-5, with D maybe TRBD2 (6 bases). Germline assignment: CDR1 SQVTM and CDR2 ANQGSEA. Trimming shortened V by 6 bases and J by 4 bases, and 21 bases separated the two germline ends. The CDR3 spans 15 residues. CDR3 in DNA: TGCAGCGTATCCGACGGGTATGAGGAGGGAGAGACCCAGTACTTC. It translates to CSVSDGYEEGETQYF.

V and J are TRBV11-3 and TRBJ2-1; the match to TRBD2 covers 14 bases. The CDR3 is made up of 16 amino acids. V lost 1 base and J lost 7; bases outside the gene matches: 3. Germline loops: CDR1 SGHNT, CDR2 YENEEA. In DNA, the CDR3 is TGTGCCAGCAGCTTAGGACTAGCGGGAGGGGAAAATGAGCAGTTCTTC. It codes for CASSLGLAGGENEQFF.

The chain joins TRBV2 to TRBJ1-2; 7 bases align to TRBD1. The J segment lost 7 bases and the V segment lost 7 bases, leaving 9 bases of the junction unmatched. The length of the CDR3 is 13 residues. Germline V gene data show CDR1 as SNHLY and CDR2 as FYNNEI. CDR3 in DNA: TGTGCCAGCAAAATTACGACAGGGCGTGGCTACACCTTC. This gives the protein CASKITTGRGYTF.

The chain is built from TRBV28 and TRBJ1-1; D not resolved. The CDR3 totals 14 residues. Trimming shortened V by 5 bases and J by 6 bases, and 16 bases separated the two germline ends. CDR1 is MDHEN, CDR2 SYDVKM, per germline. The CDR3 protein is CASSPGGKLSEAFF. CDR3 nucleotide sequence: TGTGCCAGCAGTCCCGGAGGGAAATTGTCTGAAGCTTTCTTT.

The chain links TRBV6-2 or TRBV6-3 to TRBJ2-1, with 10 bases matching TRBD2. The CDR3 has 15 amino acids. The germline gives CDR1 MNHEY, CDR2 SVGEGT. With 0 bases clipped from V and 9 bases from J, the junction kept 5 bases outside the gene matches. In DNA, the CDR3 is TGTGCCAGCAGTTACTCGGCTAGCGGGAGAATTGAGCAGTTCTTC. It yields the protein CASSYSASGRIEQFF.

J is TRBJ2-3 and V is TRBV3-1 (or the pseudogene TRBV3-2); no firm D call. Trimming removed 1 base from V and 3 bases from J, with 2 bases in between. This CDR3 contains 12 residues. CDR1 is LGHDT, CDR2 YNNKEL, per germline (reference sequence). The CDR3 protein is CASSQVTDTQYF. DNA for the CDR3: TGTGCCAGCAGCCAAGTAACAGATACGCAGTATTTT.

V gene TRBV19 combines with J gene TRBJ1-3; 7 bases line up with TRBD1. This CDR3 region has 21 residues. Looked up from germline, CDR1 is LNHDA and CDR2 is SQIVND (reference sequence). V trimming: 5 bases; J trimming: 0 bases; junction bases outside the gene matches: 22. The CDR3 sequence is CASSEGQGQLRLIISGNTIYF. The CDR3 DNA is TGTGCCAGTAGTGAAGGCCAGGGACAGCTTAGACTTATCATCTCTGGAAACACCATATATTTT.

This clone has more than one count but fewer than ten. The rearrangement uses TRBV6-5 and TRBJ2-3, with 7 bases aligning to TRBD1. Germline trimming cut 6 bases from V and 1 base from J; bases unmatched to any gene: 4. CDR1 is MNHEY, CDR2 SVGAGI, per germline. This CDR3 is built from 14 residues. CDR3 DNA: TGTGCCAGCAGGCCCGGACAGGGCACAGATACGCAGTATTTT. Translated: CASRPGQGTDTQYF.

This chain links TRBV7-3 with TRBJ2-1; TRBD1 matches at 11 bases. The germline V gene encodes CDR1 SGHTA and CDR2 FQGTGA. This CDR3 has 15 residues. With V trimmed by 3 bases and J by 6 bases, 4 bases remained unmatched. The CDR3 region is CASSFRDRGSNEQFF. The CDR3 nucleotides are TGTGCCAGCAGCTTCCGGGACAGGGGGAGCAATGAGCAGTTCTTC. Supplemented by reference TRBV7-3 and TRBJ2-1, the full variable domain reads GAGVSQTPSNKVTEKGKYVELRCDPISGHTALYWYRQSLGQGPEFLIYFQGTGAADDSGLPNDRFFAVRPEGSVSTLKIQRTERGDSAVYLCASSFRDRGSNEQFFGPGTRLTVL.

This chain connects TRBV29-1 to TRBJ2-3, with a weak D call TRBD2 (5 bases). Germline CDR1 is SQVTM and CDR2 is ANQGSEA. V was cut by 8 bases and J by 3 bases, with 9 bases left in between. This CDR3 is built from 11 residues. The CDR3 protein is CSSSETDTQYF. CDR3 coding DNA: TGCAGCAGTAGCGAGACAGATACGCAGTATTTT.

This clone occurred once. The rearrangement links TRBV18 to TRBJ2-4, with TRBD2 matching over 7 bases. The germline CDR1 and CDR2 sequences are KGHSH and LQKENI. Unmatched junction bases numbered 6, after V lost 3 bases and J lost 7 bases. This CDR3 comprises 14 residues. The CDR3 coding sequence is TGTGCCAGCTCACCGGGAGGGGAGGTGAACATTCAGTACTTC. This translates into CASSPGGEVNIQYF.

The chain links TRBV7-8 to TRBJ2-2; D might be TRBD2 (6 bases). Trimming removed 7 bases from V and 4 bases from J, with 16 bases in between. Germline V CDR1 and CDR2: SGHVS, FQNEAQ. The CDR3 consists of 15 residues. The chain's CDR3 is CASTPTVGGTGELFF. CDR3 coding DNA: TGTGCCAGCACCCCCACTGTGGGGGGCACCGGGGAGCTGTTTTTT.

The rearrangement joins TRBV10-1 to TRBJ2-1; D unclear. Per germline, CDR1 WNHNN and CDR2 SYGVQD (reference sequence). The V end lost 5 bases, the J end lost 0 bases, and 8 bases lay between the germline ends. CDR3 size: 14 residues. The CDR3 DNA sequence: TGCGCCAGCAGTACCACGAGCTCCTACAATGAGCAGTTCTTC. Protein product: CASSTTSSYNEQFF.

The chain links TRBV12-3 or TRBV12-4 to TRBJ2-6; D is ambiguous. With 6 bases removed from V and 4 bases from J, the gap between germline ends came to 4 bases. The CDR3 extends over 12 amino acids. The CDR3 protein is CASSLGANVLTF. CDR3 DNA sequence: TGTGCCAGCAGCCTGGGGGCCAACGTCCTGACTTTC.

The chain uses TRBV15 and TRBJ1-3; D uncertain. CDR1 and CDR2 from the germline V gene are LNHNV and YYDKDF (reference sequence). The V gene lost 3 bases and the J gene lost 0 bases, with 12 bases spanning the gap. This CDR3 comprises 16 residues. The CDR3 protein is CATSRAGQVSGNTIYF. The CDR3 DNA follows: TGTGCCACCAGCAGGGCGGGCCAAGTCTCTGGAAACACCATATATTTT.

This clone was seen once. The chain links TRBV11-3 to TRBJ2-7, with D unclear. V lost 5 bases, J lost 2 bases, and 10 bases lay in between. This CDR3 spans 13 amino acids. Germline V gene sequence: CDR1 SGHNT, CDR2 YENEEA. Written as DNA, the CDR3 is TGTGCCAGCAGCCTGAGGCCTGCCTACGAGCAGTACTTC. Translation: CASSLRPAYEQYF. The full variable domain, completed using reference TRBV11-3 and TRBJ2-7, is EAGVVQSPRYKIIEKKQPVAFWCNPISGHNTLYWYLQNLGQGPELLIRYENEEAVDDSQLPKDRFSAERLKGVDSTLKIQPAELGDSAVYLCASSLRPAYEQYFGPGTRLTVT.

The chain recombines TRBV11-2 with TRBJ1-2, with D tentatively TRBD1 (6 bases). The germline gives CDR1 SGHAT, CDR2 FQNNGV. The CDR3 spans 13 residues. The ends were cut back, 4 bases at V and 6 bases at J, with 12 bases in the middle. The CDR3 DNA is TGTGCCAGCAGCTCCGGGACACTCGATGGCTACACCTTC. Its translation is CASSSGTLDGYTF.

This sequence joins TRBV4-1 and TRBJ1-2; no firm D call. The CDR3 totals 11 residues. The germline V gene encodes CDR1 MGHRA and CDR2 YSYEKL. V was cut by 2 bases and J by 8 bases, with 6 bases left in between. The CDR3, as DNA: TGCGCCAGCAGCCAACTAGGCGGCTACACCTTC. It is translated as CASSQLGGYTF.

V usage is TRBV2 and J usage is TRBJ2-1; 10 bases align to TRBD1. CDR1 is SNHLY, CDR2 FYNNEI, per germline. The J segment lost 6 bases and the V segment lost 8 bases, leaving 4 bases of the junction unmatched. The CDR3 is 13 amino acids. The CDR3 region has the DNA TGTGCCAGCGGACAGGGGGTACCCAATGAGCAGTTCTTC. Encoded protein: CASGQGVPNEQFF.

This clone was seen only once. This chain joins TRBV5-1 and TRBJ1-1, with 9 nucleotides matching TRBD1. Germline loops: CDR1 SGHRS, CDR2 YFSETQ. V gave up 5 bases and J gave up 4 bases; unmatched junction bases: 9. This CDR3 has 15 residues. CDR3 sequence reads: CASRTGGTEATEAFF. CDR3 sequence (DNA): TGCGCCAGCAGGACAGGGGGTACGGAGGCCACTGAAGCTTTCTTT.